This T cell receptor (beta chain) derives from a study of PD-L1 blockade in urothelial cancer. Overall study: Atezolizumab 1,200 mg was given intravenously every 3 weeks, starting 2014. After treatment start, blood was analyzed at 3 weeks (second dose) and at 6 weeks. Male sex and bladder-origin urothelial cancer characterized about 90% of the roughly 29 patients.

About this clone: The antigen remains unidentified.

This sample's time point: peripheral blood 6 weeks after treatment start. The CDR3 sequence is 14 residues long. The germline V gene has CDR1 SGHNT and CDR2 YYREEE (reference sequence). The V gene lost 4 bases and the J gene lost 0 bases, with 8 bases spanning the gap. Overall study findings and caveats: Pretreatment TCR clonality in blood under the median foretold superior survival.

Using immunoSEQ multiplex PCR, the repertoire was profiled, and TCRdb retains in-frame clones only, with some absent. The sample lists around 46,000 clones; around 90% were seen once. This chain connects TRBV5-4 to TRBJ1-5; D remains unclear. This TCR was sampled from a man in his 60s with urothelial cancer. Specimen: PBMCs, collected around atezolizumab (anti-PD-L1) treatment. The DNA for the CDR3 is TGTGCCAGCAGCCAGGCTGATAGCAATCAGCCCCAGCATTTT. Amino acid sequence: CASSQADSNQPQHF.